The clone carrying this T cell receptor (beta chain) was seen ten or more times. The data stem from a study of breast tumors, draining lymph nodes, adjacent tissues. The lymph nodes were axillary draining lymph nodes from breast cancer patients. TCRdb redid the calling of the multiplex PCR reads with MiXCR, one entry per CDR3 protein. The data hold about 270,000 distinct CDR3 sequences, with 30% observed a single time. CDR1 and CDR2 from the germline V gene are SGHTA and FQGNSA. V was cut by 3 bases and J by 4 bases, with 7 bases left in between. CDR3 length: 12 residues. The genes are TRBV7-2 and TRBJ2-7; D not resolved. What was sequenced was axillary lymph node tissue. The TCR originated in a female donor with breast cancer. Some clones in this sample may be carry-over from other donors' samples. In DNA, the CDR3 is TGTGCCAGCAGCTTGCTTTTTTACGAGCAGTACTTC. Its translation: CASSLLFYEQYF.